This TCR beta chain was found in a study of blood T cells in healthy people across ages. A sample-barcoded 5' primer and a J-beta primer mix were used in a second PCR of about 6 to 11 cycles. TCRdb used MiXCR to reprocess the 5' RACE reads, holding one entry per CDR3 protein. The table includes approximately 760,000 distinct CDR3 sequences, around 25% detected once. Trimming removed 5 bases from V and 9 bases from J; junction bases left unmatched: 11. In germline, CDR1 is MNHEY, CDR2 SVGEGT. This CDR3 region has 14 residues. The data were also submitted as part of a second study, on T cells of mothers and their children.

The chain combines TRBV6-2 or TRBV6-3 with TRBJ2-7; TRBD1 matches 9 bases. The source of this sequence is a boy aged 5-17 years in good health. The sequencing sample was made of blood. CDR3 amino acids: CASSAQGAIRVQYF. The CDR3 nucleotides read TGTGCCAGCAGTGCACAGGGGGCGATCAGAGTGCAGTACTTC.